This T cell receptor beta chain came from a study of neurological immune-mediated disorders. Study outcomes and limitations: Private repertoires in all groups were suggested by the finding that expanded clones across subjects shared no CDR3 amino acid sequences.

This clonotype has ten or more counts. Antigen specificity is unknown. Each CDR3 protein gets one entry after TCRdb re-called the 5' RACE reads with MiXCR. The sample holds under 80,000 distinct CDR3 sequences, less than 5.5% seen once. Sequenced input: PBMCs. This TCR came from a woman aged 30 to 39 with multiple sclerosis.

The CDR3 here is CASGMTEDTQYF. As DNA, the CDR3 is TGTGCCAGCGGGATGACCGAGGATACGCAGTATTTT. This chain connects TRBV27 to TRBJ2-3; D is undetermined. There are 12 residues in the CDR3. From germline, CDR1 is MNHEY and CDR2 SMNVEV (reference sequence). The V end lost 8 bases, the J end lost 6 bases, and 12 bases lay between the germline ends.